This entry describes one T cell receptor beta chain. The data were obtained in a study of blood T cells in healthy people across ages. V dropped 6 bases and J dropped 3; count of bases not matched to a gene: 7. The CDR3 sequence is 14 residues long. Germline CDR1 reads SGHVS; CDR2 reads FNYEAQ. Primers used in a second PCR of roughly 6 to 11 cycles were a sample-barcoded 5' primer and a J-beta primer mix. Each CDR3 protein is one row after TCRdb ran MiXCR on the 5' RACE reads. This repertoire shows 630,000 or so distinct CDR3 sequences, around 32% found once; its top ten account for approximately 15%. The authors isolated at least 6.5 million PBMCs per sample.

The gene calls are TRBV7-6 and TRBJ2-7; TRBD1 matches at 8 bases. This clonotype originated in an elderly woman in good health. Sequenced material: blood. As DNA, the CDR3 is TGTGCCAGCAGTACCGGACAGGGTCTCTACGAGCAGTACTTC. Protein: CASSTGQGLYEQYF.